This T cell receptor beta chain was found in a study of naive and memory T cell subsets. The study's findings and limits: Between naive and memory subsets, TCR abundance power law exponents differed.

The germline V and J ends were trimmed by 6 bases and 10 bases, with 18 bases remaining between them. The CDR3 loop spans 13 amino acids. Per the germline V gene, CDR1 is MNHNS and CDR2 is SASEGT. As to this clonotype: No antigen is known for it.

An equimolar mix of two oligonucleotides served as the beta constant-region primer for TRBC1 and TRBC2. TCRdb re-analysed the UMI-ligation and nested PCR reads in MiXCR, keeping a single row per CDR3 protein. The table lists 150,000 or so distinct CDR3 sequences, over 15% of them singletons. The rearrangement links TRBV6-1 to TRBJ1-1; no definite D call. This TCR derives from a human donor in good health. The sample taken for sequencing was naive CD4+ T cells from blood. In nucleotides, the CDR3 is TGTGCCAGCAGCTCAAGCGCTGTCGGGATAGCTTTCTTT. Translated, it gives CASSSSAVGIAFF.